These 15 T cell receptor beta chains were all obtained from the same sample, sequenced in a study of Ad26.COV2.S vaccination and SARS-CoV-2 variants. Treatment specified: around 19 received Ad26.COV2.S at low or high dose, single or two shots; roughly five received placebo; per-sample allocation not given. Samples were taken on day 63 after the first vaccine or placebo injection. Clones were read by immunoSEQ multiplex PCR, and TCRdb kept only the in-frame ones, dropping some. This table has more than 350,000 clones, roughly 90% appearing once. The source material was peripheral blood, sampled in a trial of Ad26.COV2.S vaccine versus placebo. These receptors all come from a person between 18 and 65 years old who received the Ad26.COV2.S COVID-19 vaccine or a placebo.

On this clone: Within the sample, other DNA sequences also encode this same CDR3. V is TRBV6-2 or TRBV6-3 and J is TRBJ1-5; a possible D gene is TRBD1 (5 bases). CDR1 MNHEY and CDR2 SVGEGT come from the germline V gene. Deletions cut 3 bases from V and 0 bases from J, with 9 bases between. The CDR3 has 15 amino acids. DNA of the CDR3: TGTGCCAGCAGTTATTCAGGGTATAGCAATCAGCCCCAGCATTTT. Protein: CASSYSGYSNQPQHF.

The chain uses TRBV9 and TRBJ2-7; D might be TRBD1 or TRBD2, each matching 5 bases. The CDR3 runs to 13 residues. Trimming took 2 bases from V and 4 from J, leaving 10 bases between them. Germline lookup yields CDR1 SGDLS and CDR2 YYNGEE. The CDR3 region is CASSVDSGYEQYF. The CDR3 coding sequence is TGTGCCAGCAGCGTCGACAGCGGATACGAGCAGTACTTC.

This rearrangement joins TRBV6-2 or TRBV6-3 to TRBJ2-7; 12 bases fit TRBD2. CDR3 length equals 16 residues. Unmatched junction bases numbered 10, after V lost 5 bases and J lost 5 bases. Looked up from germline, CDR1 is MNHEY and CDR2 is SVGEGT. CDR3 protein: CASSRLTSGRTHEQYF. In DNA, the CDR3 is TGTGCCAGCAGTCGCCTGACTAGCGGGAGAACACACGAGCAGTACTTC.

The V and J genes are TRBV19 and TRBJ2-3; 10 nucleotides agree with TRBD2. The CDR3 loop spans 17 amino acids. The germline gives CDR1 LNHDA, CDR2 SQIVND (reference sequence). V was clipped by 3 bases and J by 0 bases; unmatched bases: 6. Here the CDR3 DNA reads TGTGCCAGTAGTATTAGGACTAGCGGTACTAGCACAGATACGCAGTATTTT. Protein: CASSIRTSGTSTDTQYF.

The rearrangement uses TRBV7-3 and TRBJ2-7; no clear D gene. The CDR3 totals 13 residues. Germline V gene sequence: CDR1 SGHTA, CDR2 FQGTGA. The V end was cut by 2 bases, the J end by 6 bases, with 11 bases between. The CDR3 protein is CASSLSPGPEQYF. In nucleotides, the CDR3 is TGTGCCAGCAGCTTATCGCCCGGACCCGAGCAGTACTTC. The variable domain in full, with the rest retrieved from reference TRBV7-3 and TRBJ2-7, is GAGVSQTPSNKVTEKGKYVELRCDPISGHTALYWYRQSLGQGPEFLIYFQGTGAADDSGLPNDRFFAVRPEGSVSTLKIQRTERGDSAVYLCASSLSPGPEQYFGPGTRLTVT.

The chain uses TRBV7-2 and TRBJ2-3, with D hard to call. CDR1 is SGHTA and CDR2 is FQGNSA in the germline V gene. Trimming removed 0 bases at V and 2 bases at J, with 3 bases between. There are 13 residues in the CDR3. CDR3 protein: CASSLANTDTQYF. CDR3 bases: TGTGCCAGCAGCTTAGCCAACACAGATACGCAGTATTTT.

The gene calls are TRBV6-2 or TRBV6-3 and TRBJ2-7, with D unresolved. The CDR3 spans 14 residues. Trimming removed 1 base at V and 4 bases at J, with 11 bases between. Germline CDR1 and CDR2: MNHEY and SVGEGT. In DNA form, the CDR3 reads TGTGCCAGCAGTTACTTCGACAACGTTTACGAGCAGTACTTC. This gives the protein CASSYFDNVYEQYF.

The V and J genes are TRBV19 and TRBJ1-5, with TRBD1 matching over 9 bases. V shed 9 bases, J shed 3 bases, and the junction held 6 bases outside the gene matches. The CDR3 is 14 amino acids. Germline V gene sequence: CDR1 LNHDA, CDR2 SQIVND (reference sequence). In nucleotides, the CDR3 is TGTGCCAGGGCGACAGGGGGGATCAATCAGCCCCAGCATTTT. Translating gives CARATGGINQPQHF.

This chain connects TRBV5-4 to TRBJ2-3, with D maybe TRBD1 (5 bases). Trimming shortened V by 4 bases and J by 3 bases, and 12 bases separated the two germline ends. Germline CDR1 SGHNT, CDR2 YYREEE (reference sequence). This CDR3 spans 14 amino acids. The DNA for the CDR3 is TGTGCCAGCAGCACCAGGGCCGGGACAGATACGCAGTATTTT. This sequence encodes CASSTRAGTDTQYF.

This clone was observed a single time. This chain connects TRBV7-8 to TRBJ2-5; D might be TRBD2 (5 bases). The CDR3 sequence is 13 residues long. The ends were cut back, 4 bases at V and 3 bases at J, with 9 bases in the middle. CDR1 and CDR2 from the germline V gene are SGHVS and FQNEAQ. This chain's CDR3 is CASSSHGKETQYF. The CDR3 DNA reads TGTGCCAGCAGCTCACACGGGAAAGAGACCCAGTACTTC.

The rearrangement links TRBV10-3 to TRBJ2-5, with 7 nucleotides matching TRBD1. The ends lost 6 bases at V and 3 bases at J; junction bases unmatched: 4. Per the germline V gene, CDR1 is ENHRY and CDR2 is SYGVKD. The length of the CDR3 is 13 residues. CDR3 loop: CAIRRDSEETQYF. The CDR3 nucleotides are TGTGCCATCAGGAGGGACAGTGAAGAGACCCAGTACTTC.

This clone has a single count. This chain links TRBV7-9 with TRBJ2-5, with unresolved D. CDR3 length: 14 residues. Germline CDR1 SEHNR, CDR2 FQNEAQ (reference sequence). V was trimmed by 2 bases and J by 1 base, leaving 8 bases between them. CDR3 nucleotides: TGTGCCAGCAGCTTATTCGGTTCCCAAGAGACCCAGTACTTC. This translates into CASSLFGSQETQYF.

The V gene is TRBV11-3, the J gene TRBJ2-1; 7 bases align to TRBD1. The CDR3 covers 16 residues. Looked up from germline, CDR1 is SGHNT and CDR2 is YENEEA. With V trimmed by 0 bases and J by 7 bases, 9 bases remained unmatched. In nucleotides, the CDR3 is TGTGCCAGCAGCTTAGAACAAGGGGGCGCAGGGAATGAGCAGTTCTTC. The encoded protein is CASSLEQGGAGNEQFF.

The chain links TRBV10-3 to TRBJ1-5; D is uncertain. In germline, CDR1 is ENHRY, CDR2 SYGVKD. The CDR3 sequence is 16 residues long. Trimming took off 0 bases at V and 0 bases at J, with 9 bases between the two ends. The CDR3, as DNA: TGTGCCATCAGTGAGTCCGGATCCTATAGCAATCAGCCCCAGCATTTT. As protein: CAISESGSYSNQPQHF.

The V gene is TRBV7-8, the J gene TRBJ1-1, with TRBD1 matching over 12 bases. Germline values: CDR1 SGHVS, CDR2 FQNEAQ. The CDR3 loop spans 15 amino acids. V trimming: 5 bases; J trimming: 6 bases; junction bases outside the gene matches: 7. CDR3 bases: TGTGCCAGCAGCAAAGGGACAGGGGGCATCGCTGAAGCTTTCTTT. It specifies CASSKGTGGIAEAFF.